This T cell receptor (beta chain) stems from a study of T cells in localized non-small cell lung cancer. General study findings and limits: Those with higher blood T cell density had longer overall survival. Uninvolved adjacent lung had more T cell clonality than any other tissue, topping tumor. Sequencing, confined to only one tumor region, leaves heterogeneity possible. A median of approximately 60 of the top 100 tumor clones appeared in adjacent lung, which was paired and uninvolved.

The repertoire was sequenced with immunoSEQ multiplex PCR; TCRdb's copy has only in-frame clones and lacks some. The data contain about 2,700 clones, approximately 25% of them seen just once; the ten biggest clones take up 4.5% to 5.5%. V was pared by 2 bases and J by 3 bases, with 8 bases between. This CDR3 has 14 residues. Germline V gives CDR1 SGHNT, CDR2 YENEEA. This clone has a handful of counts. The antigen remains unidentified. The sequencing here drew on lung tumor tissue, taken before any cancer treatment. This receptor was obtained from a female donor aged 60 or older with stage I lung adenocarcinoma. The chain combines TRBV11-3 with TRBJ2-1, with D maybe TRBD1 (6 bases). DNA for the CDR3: TGTGCCAGCAGCTTACAACAGGGCTACAATGAGCAGTTCTTC. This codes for CASSLQQGYNEQFF.